Sequencing of this T cell receptor beta chain was carried out in a study of blood T cell repertoires in COVID-19 (dated by TCRdb to 2020 to 2021). At the level of the whole study: Samples covering the acute and convalescent phases of COVID-19 were provided by collaborators in the United States, Italy and Spain. The material from the prospective study consisted of cDNA or gDNA derived from T cells, B-cell-depleted T cells, or PBMCs. HLA class I and class II types, where available, came from metadata supplied by the sample provider rather than from assay-based typing. A de-identified subject ID, COVID-19 status, age in years and sex were almost always included in the sample metadata. The repertoires were made available in a free public database intended to serve as a resource for research on the immune response to SARS-CoV-2. Deeply sampled blood TCRbeta repertoires from subjects exposed to, actively infected with, or recovered from COVID-19 were included in the dataset. Samples were obtained from the ongoing ImmuneRACE study (first 160 participants) and from some 1,300 subjects provided by 6 global collaborators.

Comment on this clone: What antigen it recognizes has not been identified. Per-nucleotide qualities are absent, and no much larger clonotype sits a single base away.

Enrolling through a virtual design, the prospective study's participants ranged in age from roughly 18 to 95 years and lived across roughly 23 United States geographic areas. To assign participants to cohorts, the prospective study relied on clinical history that participants themselves reported in a screening survey and a study questionnaire. ImmuneRACE Cohort 3 recovered participants were defined by two consecutive negative NP/OP PCR tests, healthcare professional clearance, or symptom resolution. In the prospective study, mobile phlebotomists collected whole blood, serum and a nasopharyngeal or oropharyngeal swab from each participant. Participants in the prospective study had the option to provide additional blood draws and questionnaires over a 2-month period. Before DNA extraction, prospective study blood samples were shipped either frozen or at room temperature. CDR1 DFQATT and CDR2 SNEGSKA were looked up in the germline V gene (reference sequence). Including the terminal cysteine and phenylalanine, the CDR3 comprises 10 residues. Only CDR3 DNA remains: 30 bases, in frame from the first base. Trimming removed 6 bases from V and 5 bases from J, leaving 6 bases between the germline ends.

Broad study findings and their caveats: The amount of clinical and demographic metadata varied by source and participant and was provided uncurated.

The immunoSEQ Assay, a bias-controlled multiplex PCR, was used to amplify TCRbeta CDR3 regions from genomic DNA. As for how the authors treated the data: The number of nucleated cells in each sample was estimated from the amplification of reference gene primers within the assay. To quantify the absolute abundance of each unique TCRbeta CDR3 rearrangement, sequence reads were collapsed and filtered. For each sample, productive Simpson clonality was calculated as the square root of Simpson's diversity index over productive rearrangements. TCRdb holds this immuneACCESS table with in-frame rearrangements only. Some clones are missing; in checked studies, unresolved V genes explain under half, and the rest has no known cause. V, J and clone size are taken as reported in that table, and D and trimming were inferred from the DNA itself. The sample contains under 350,000 clones, approximately 89% of them found a single time. About 2% of the sample is held by the ten biggest clonotypes.

Material for sequencing was PBMCs or T cells enriched from blood (not recorded which). The chain joins TRBV20-1 to TRBJ2-3; confidence is insufficient to name the D gene. The TCR was taken from a woman in her fifties or sixties who had recovered from COVID-19. The DNA reads TGCAGTGCCGTCCTAGATACGCAGTATTTT. It translates as CSAVLDTQYF.